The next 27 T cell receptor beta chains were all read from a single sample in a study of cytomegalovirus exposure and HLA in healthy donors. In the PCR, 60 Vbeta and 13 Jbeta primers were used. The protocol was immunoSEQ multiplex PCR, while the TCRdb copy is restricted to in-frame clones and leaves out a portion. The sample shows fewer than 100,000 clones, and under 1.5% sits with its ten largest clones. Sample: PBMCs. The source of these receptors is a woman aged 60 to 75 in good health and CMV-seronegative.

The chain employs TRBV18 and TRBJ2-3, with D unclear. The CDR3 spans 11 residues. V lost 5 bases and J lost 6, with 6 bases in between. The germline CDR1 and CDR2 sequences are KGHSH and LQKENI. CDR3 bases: TGTGCCAGCTCAGCGTCGGATACGCAGTATTTT. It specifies CASSASDTQYF. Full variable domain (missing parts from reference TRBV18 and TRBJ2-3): NAGVMQNPRHLVRRRGQEARLRCSPMKGHSHVYWYRQLPEEGLKFMVYLQKENIIDESGMPKERFSAEFPKEGPSILRIQQVVRGDSAAYFCASSASDTQYFGPGTRLTVL.

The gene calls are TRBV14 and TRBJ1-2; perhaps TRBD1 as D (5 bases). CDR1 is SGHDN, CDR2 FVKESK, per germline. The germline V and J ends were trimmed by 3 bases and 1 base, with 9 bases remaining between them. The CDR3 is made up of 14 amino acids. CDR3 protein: CASSQRGDNYGYTF. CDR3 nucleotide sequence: TGTGCCAGCAGCCAGCGGGGCGATAACTATGGCTACACCTTC.

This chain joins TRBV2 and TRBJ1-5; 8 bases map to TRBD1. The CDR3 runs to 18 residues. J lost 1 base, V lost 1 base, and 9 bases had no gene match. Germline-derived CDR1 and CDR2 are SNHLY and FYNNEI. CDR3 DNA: TGTGCCAGCAGTGAAGGGACAGGGTCTTTACCCAGCAATCAGCCCCAGCATTTT. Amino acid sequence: CASSEGTGSLPSNQPQHF.

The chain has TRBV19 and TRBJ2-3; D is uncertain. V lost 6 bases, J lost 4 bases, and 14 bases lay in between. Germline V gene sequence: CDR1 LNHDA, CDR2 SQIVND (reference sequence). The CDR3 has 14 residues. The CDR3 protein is CASRTSPVADTQYF. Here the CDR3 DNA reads TGTGCCAGTAGAACGTCCCCAGTCGCAGATACGCAGTATTTT.

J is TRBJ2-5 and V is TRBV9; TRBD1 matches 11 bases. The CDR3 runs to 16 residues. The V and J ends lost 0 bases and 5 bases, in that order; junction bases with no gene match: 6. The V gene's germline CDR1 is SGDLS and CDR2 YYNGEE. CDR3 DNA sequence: TGTGCCAGCAGCGTAGCCGGACAGGGGGCAGGGGAGACCCAGTACTTC. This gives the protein CASSVAGQGAGETQYF.

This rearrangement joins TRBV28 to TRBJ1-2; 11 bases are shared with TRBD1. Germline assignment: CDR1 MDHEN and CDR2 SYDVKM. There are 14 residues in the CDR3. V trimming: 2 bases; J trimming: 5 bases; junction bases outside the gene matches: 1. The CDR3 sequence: CASSLGDRGYGYTF. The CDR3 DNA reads TGTGCCAGCAGTTTAGGGGACAGGGGGTATGGCTACACCTTC.

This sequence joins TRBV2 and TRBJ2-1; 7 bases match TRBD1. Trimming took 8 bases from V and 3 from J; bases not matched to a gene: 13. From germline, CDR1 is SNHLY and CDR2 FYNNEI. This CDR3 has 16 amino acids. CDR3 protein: CASLNPGQWIYNEQFF. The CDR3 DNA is TGTGCCAGCCTAAATCCGGGACAGTGGATCTACAATGAGCAGTTCTTC. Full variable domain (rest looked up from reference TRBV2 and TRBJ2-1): EPEVTQTPSHQVTQMGQEVILRCVPISNHLYFYWYRQILGQKVEFLVSFYNNEISEKSEIFDDQFSVERPDGSNFTLKIRSTKLEDSAMYFCASLNPGQWIYNEQFFGPGTRLTVL.

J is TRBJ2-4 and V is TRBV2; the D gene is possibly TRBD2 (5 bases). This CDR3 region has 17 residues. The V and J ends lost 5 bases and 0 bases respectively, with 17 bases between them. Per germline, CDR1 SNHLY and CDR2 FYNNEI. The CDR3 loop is CASSTRANLLAKNIQYF. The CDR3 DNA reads TGTGCCAGCAGTACTAGGGCGAACCTACTAGCCAAAAACATTCAGTACTTC.

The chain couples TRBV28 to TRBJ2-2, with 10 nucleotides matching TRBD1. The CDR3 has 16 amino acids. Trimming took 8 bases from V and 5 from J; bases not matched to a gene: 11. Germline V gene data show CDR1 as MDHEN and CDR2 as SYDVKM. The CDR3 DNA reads TGTGCCAGCCTACCAGGGGGACAGGGGTGGACCGGGGAGCTGTTTTTT. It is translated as CASLPGGQGWTGELFF.

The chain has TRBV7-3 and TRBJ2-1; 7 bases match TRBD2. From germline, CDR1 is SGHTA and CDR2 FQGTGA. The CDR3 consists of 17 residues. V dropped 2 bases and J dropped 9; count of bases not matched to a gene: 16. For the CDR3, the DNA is TGTGCCAGCAGCTTAGTGGGGGGGACCGGGAGGCGCGCTGAGCAGTTCTTC. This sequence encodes CASSLVGGTGRRAEQFF.

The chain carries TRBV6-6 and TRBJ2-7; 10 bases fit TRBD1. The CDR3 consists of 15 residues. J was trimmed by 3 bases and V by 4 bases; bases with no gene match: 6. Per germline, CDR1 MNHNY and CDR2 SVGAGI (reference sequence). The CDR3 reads CASSFPGQGLYEQYF. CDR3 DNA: TGTGCCAGCAGTTTCCCGGGACAGGGGCTCTACGAGCAGTACTTC.

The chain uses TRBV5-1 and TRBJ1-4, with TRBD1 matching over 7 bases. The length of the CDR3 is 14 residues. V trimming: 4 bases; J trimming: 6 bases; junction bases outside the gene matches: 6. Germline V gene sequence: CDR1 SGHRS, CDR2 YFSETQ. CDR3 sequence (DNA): TGCGCCAGCAGCGTTGGGCAGGGGGATGAAAAACTGTTTTTT. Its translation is CASSVGQGDEKLFF.

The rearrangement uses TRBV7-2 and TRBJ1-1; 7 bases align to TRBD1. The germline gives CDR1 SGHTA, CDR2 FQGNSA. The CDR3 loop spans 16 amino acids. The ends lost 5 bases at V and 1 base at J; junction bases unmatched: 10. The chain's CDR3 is CASSRGRTGRNTEAFF. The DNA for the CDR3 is TGTGCCAGCAGCAGGGGACGGACAGGCCGGAACACTGAAGCTTTCTTT.

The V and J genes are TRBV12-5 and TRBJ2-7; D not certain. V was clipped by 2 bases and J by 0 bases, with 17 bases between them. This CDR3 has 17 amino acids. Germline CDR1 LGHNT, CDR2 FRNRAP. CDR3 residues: CASGLPPPRSRSYEQYF. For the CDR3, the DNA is TGTGCTAGTGGTTTGCCCCCCCCGCGGAGCCGCTCCTACGAGCAGTACTTC. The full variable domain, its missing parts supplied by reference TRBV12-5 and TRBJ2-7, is DARVTQTPRHKVTEMGQEVTMRCQPILGHNTVFWYRQTMMQGLELLAYFRNRAPLDDSGMPKDRFSAEMPDATLATLKIQPSEPRDSAVYFCASGLPPPRSRSYEQYFGPGTRLTVT.

The CDR3 spells CASSPGGGVGEQFF. In DNA form, the CDR3 reads TGTGCCAGTAGCCCGGGGGGAGGGGTAGGTGAGCAGTTCTTC. The chain recombines TRBV19 with TRBJ2-1, with 7 bases that match TRBD2. CDR3 length equals 14 residues. The junction had 11 bases not matched to a gene; V was cut back by 6 bases and J by 9 bases. Germline CDR1 and CDR2: LNHDA and SQIVND (reference sequence).

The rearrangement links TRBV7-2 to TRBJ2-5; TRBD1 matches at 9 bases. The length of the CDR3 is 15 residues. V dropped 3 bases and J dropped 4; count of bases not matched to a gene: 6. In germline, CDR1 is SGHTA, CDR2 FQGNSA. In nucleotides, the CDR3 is TGTGCCAGCAGCTTCTCGACAGGGGGGGCAGAGACCCAGTACTTC. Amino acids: CASSFSTGGAETQYF.

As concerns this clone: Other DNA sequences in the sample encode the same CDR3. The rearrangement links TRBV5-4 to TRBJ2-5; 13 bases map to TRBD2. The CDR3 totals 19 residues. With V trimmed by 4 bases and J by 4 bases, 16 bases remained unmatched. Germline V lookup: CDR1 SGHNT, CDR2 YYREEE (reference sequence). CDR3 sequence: CASSPGLAGRGVGLETQYF. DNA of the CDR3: TGTGCCAGCAGCCCGGGACTAGCGGGGCGGGGCGTGGGGTTAGAGACCCAGTACTTC.

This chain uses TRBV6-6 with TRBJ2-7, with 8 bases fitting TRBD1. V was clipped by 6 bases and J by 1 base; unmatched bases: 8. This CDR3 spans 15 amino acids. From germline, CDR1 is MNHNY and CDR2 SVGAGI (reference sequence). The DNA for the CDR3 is TGTGCCAGCAGCACCGGACAGGGAAGGTCCTACGAGCAGTACTTC. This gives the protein CASSTGQGRSYEQYF.

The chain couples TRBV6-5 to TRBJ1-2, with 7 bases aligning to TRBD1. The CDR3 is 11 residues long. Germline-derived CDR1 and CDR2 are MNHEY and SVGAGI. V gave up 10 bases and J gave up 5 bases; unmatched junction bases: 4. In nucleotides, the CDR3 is TGTGCCACCGGGACAGCTTATGGCTACACCTTC. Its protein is CATGTAYGYTF.

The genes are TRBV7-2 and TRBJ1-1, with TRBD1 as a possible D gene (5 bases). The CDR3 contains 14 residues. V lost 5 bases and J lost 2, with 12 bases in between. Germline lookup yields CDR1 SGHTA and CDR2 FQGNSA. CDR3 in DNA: TGTGCCAGCAGCCGCCAGGGCGGCAACACTGAAGCTTTCTTT. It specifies CASSRQGGNTEAFF.

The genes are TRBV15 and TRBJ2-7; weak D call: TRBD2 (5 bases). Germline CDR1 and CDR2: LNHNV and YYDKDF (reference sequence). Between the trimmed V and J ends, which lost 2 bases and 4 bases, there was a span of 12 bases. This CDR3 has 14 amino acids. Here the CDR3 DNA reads TGTGCCACCAGCAGATCGGCGGGCGCGTACGAGCAGTACTTC. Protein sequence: CATSRSAGAYEQYF.

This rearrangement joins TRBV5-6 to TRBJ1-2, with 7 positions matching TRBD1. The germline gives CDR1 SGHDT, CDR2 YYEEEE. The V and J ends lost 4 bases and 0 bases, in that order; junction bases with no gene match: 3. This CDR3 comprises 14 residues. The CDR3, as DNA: TGTGCCAGCAGCGTGGGACAGCCTAACTATGGCTACACCTTC. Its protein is CASSVGQPNYGYTF. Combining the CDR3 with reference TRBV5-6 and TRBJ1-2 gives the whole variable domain DAGVTQSPTHLIKTRGQQVTLRCSPKSGHDTVSWYQQALGQGPQFIFQYYEEEERQRGNFPDRFSGHQFPNYSSELNVNALLLGDSALYLCASSVGQPNYGYTFGSGTRLTVV.

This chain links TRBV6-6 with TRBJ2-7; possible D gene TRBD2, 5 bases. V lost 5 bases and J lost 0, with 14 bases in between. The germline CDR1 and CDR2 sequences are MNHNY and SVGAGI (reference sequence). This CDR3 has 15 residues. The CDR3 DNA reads TGTGCCAGCAGTCCCTGGACGGGGAGCTCCTACGAGCAGTACTTC. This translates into CASSPWTGSSYEQYF.

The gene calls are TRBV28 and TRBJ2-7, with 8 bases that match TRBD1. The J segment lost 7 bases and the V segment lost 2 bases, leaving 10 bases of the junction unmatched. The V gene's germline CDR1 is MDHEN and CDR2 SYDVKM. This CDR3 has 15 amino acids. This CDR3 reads CASSLIRVRGLEQYF. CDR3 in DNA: TGTGCCAGCAGTTTAATCCGGGTCAGGGGGCTTGAGCAGTACTTC.

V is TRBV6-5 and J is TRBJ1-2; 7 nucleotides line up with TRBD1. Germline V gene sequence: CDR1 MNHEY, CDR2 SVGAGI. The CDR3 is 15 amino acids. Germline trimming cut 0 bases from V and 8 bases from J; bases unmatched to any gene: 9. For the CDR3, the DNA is TGTGCCAGCAGTTACTCCGTGGAGGGGGCGGGGGGCTACACCTTC. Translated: CASSYSVEGAGGYTF.

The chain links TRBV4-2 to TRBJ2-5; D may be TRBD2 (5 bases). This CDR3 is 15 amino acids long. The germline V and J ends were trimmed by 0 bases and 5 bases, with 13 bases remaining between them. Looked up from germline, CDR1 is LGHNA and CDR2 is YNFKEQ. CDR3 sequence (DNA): TGTGCCAGCAGCCAAGACCTACTAGTATCTGAGACCCAGTACTTC. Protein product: CASSQDLLVSETQYF.

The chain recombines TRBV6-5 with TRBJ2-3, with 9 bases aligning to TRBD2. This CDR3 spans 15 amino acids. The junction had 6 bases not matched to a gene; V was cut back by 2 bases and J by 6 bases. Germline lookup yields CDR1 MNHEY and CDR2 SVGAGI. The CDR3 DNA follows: TGTGCCAGCAGTTACGGCGGGAGGGCGTCTGATACGCAGTATTTT. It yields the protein CASSYGGRASDTQYF.